This record concerns one TCR beta chain sequence. The antigen it binds to is not known. The input lacks base qualities; no much larger clone sits a single base away. These data belong to a study of blood T cells in healthy people across ages (dated by TCRdb to between 2014 and 2016). For the study in its entirety: In model experiments, template switching captured roughly one uniquely barcoded TCR beta cDNA molecule for every two T cells. Using deep sequencing normalized with unique cDNA molecular identifiers, the study measured how TCR beta repertoire diversity changes with age. Donors were grouped into four age groups: young (average roughly 16 years), middle-aged (39), aged (roughly 67) and long-lived (over 80). To avoid experimental bias, donors of different ages were distributed randomly across sequencing lanes. The study analyzed two additional independent replicas of 1 million unique cDNA reads from the same blood draw for two donors, one aged 18 to 29 and one aged 80 or older.

The 39 donors, aged roughly 6 to 100 years, were systemically healthy Caucasian individuals from Russia. Roughly 11 milliliters of peripheral blood were drawn from each donor into EDTA-treated Vacutainer tubes. PBMCs were isolated by Ficoll-Paque density-gradient centrifugation, with at least 6.5 million obtained per sample. Total RNA, at least 6 micrograms per sample, was extracted from PBMCs with Trizol reagent. Naive CD45RAhigh/CD27high T cell percentages were measured by flow cytometry on a PBMC aliquot from every donor. Study-wide conclusions, independent of this receptor: The CMV infection status of donors was not known, potentially confounding age-related changes in expanded clonotypes. The long-lived group showed more naive CD4+ T cells, fewer expanded clones and increased TCR diversity than the aged group, suggesting age selection. There was a strong correlation between observed TCR beta diversity and the percentage of naive T cells measured by flow cytometry. Total diversity estimates from one million sequenced T cells were considered lower bounds and underestimates. Because profiling used bulk unsorted PBMCs, naive and antigen-experienced compartments could not be compared conclusively. As age increased, observed TCR beta diversity per million T cells dropped in a roughly linear way, and a significant reduction was already evident by age roughly 40.

CDR1 and CDR2, per the germline V gene, are MGHDK and SYGVNS. The CDR3 contains 15 residues, cysteine and phenylalanine counted. The retained sequence is limited to the CDR3, 45 bases, with the frame set at the first base. Trimming removed 6 bases from V and 2 bases from J; the gene matches leave 6 bases unexplained. The library was made by 5' RACE. The instrument given in TCRdb is Illumina HiSeq 2500. A second about 7 to 11 cycle PCR used a sample-barcoded 5' primer and a J-beta primer mix. Each TCR beta cDNA molecule received a unique molecular identifier from a template-switch 5' adaptor carrying 12 random nucleotides. Each sample yielded at least 3 million CDR3-containing paired-end reads. First-strand cDNA was synthesized from all RNA with the Mint cDNA synthesis kit, primed by a TRBC-specific oligonucleotide. All cDNA was treated with uracil-DNA glycosylase and then went through a first 18-cycle PCR with the universal primers M1SS and BC2_uni_R. As for the authors' bioinformatics: Normalization of each sample was performed by random selection of 1 million high-quality reads, each carrying a distinct molecular identifier. Instead of being binned into consensus sequences, reads with shared molecular identifiers were discarded. MiTCR, with a Q25 quality threshold and the strictest error-elimination algorithm, was used for CDR3 identification, clonotype clustering and error correction. A nonparametric unseen species model using Euler transformation provided a lower-bound estimate of total TCR beta diversity. TCRdb handled the public reads itself, with Q25 trimming in fastp and clone calling in MiXCR, and kept productive beta chains. Each CDR3 protein gets just one entry, which takes the most common genes and DNA from the rows behind it. The V and J calls reflect TCRdb's pipeline rather than the authors' work. This sample has 980,000 or so distinct CDR3 sequences in its table, and about 44% of those were observed once. Together, the top ten hold roughly 12% of the sample.

This receptor chain uses TRBV25-1 and TRBJ1-2, with TRBD1 identical over 10 junction bases. This TCR was sampled from a man aged 25 to 45 in good health. The sequenced sample consisted of blood. This receptor has the CDR3 CASSGGQGVNYGYTF. The nucleotide sequence reads TGTGCCAGCAGCGGAGGACAGGGGGTGAACTATGGCTACACCTTC.